This TCR beta chain was sequenced in a study of blood T cell repertoires in COVID-19. Background on the study: COVID-19 samples from acute and convalescent phases originated in the United States, Italy and Spain. The analysed material was cDNA or gDNA that came from T cells, B-cell-depleted T cells, or PBMCs.

From germline, CDR1 is MNHEY and CDR2 SVGEGT. Unmatched junction bases numbered 3, after V lost 1 base and J lost 7 bases. This CDR3 contains 15 residues. Original methodology: By means of reference gene primer amplification, nucleated cell counts were estimated. Using immunoSEQ multiplex PCR, the repertoire was profiled, and TCRdb retains in-frame clones only, with some absent. That table supplies the V and J calls and clone size; D and trimming were determined from the DNA. The sample contains around 97,000 clones, approximately 82% of which appear only once. This receptor was obtained from a man in his 70s with acute or convalescent COVID-19. The chain couples TRBV6-2 or TRBV6-3 to TRBJ2-1, with 11 bases identical to TRBD2. The source material was peripheral blood. DNA for the CDR3: TGTGCCAGCAGTTACTGGCCTAGCGGGAGGAATGAGCAGTTCTTC. Residues: CASSYWPSGRNEQFF.